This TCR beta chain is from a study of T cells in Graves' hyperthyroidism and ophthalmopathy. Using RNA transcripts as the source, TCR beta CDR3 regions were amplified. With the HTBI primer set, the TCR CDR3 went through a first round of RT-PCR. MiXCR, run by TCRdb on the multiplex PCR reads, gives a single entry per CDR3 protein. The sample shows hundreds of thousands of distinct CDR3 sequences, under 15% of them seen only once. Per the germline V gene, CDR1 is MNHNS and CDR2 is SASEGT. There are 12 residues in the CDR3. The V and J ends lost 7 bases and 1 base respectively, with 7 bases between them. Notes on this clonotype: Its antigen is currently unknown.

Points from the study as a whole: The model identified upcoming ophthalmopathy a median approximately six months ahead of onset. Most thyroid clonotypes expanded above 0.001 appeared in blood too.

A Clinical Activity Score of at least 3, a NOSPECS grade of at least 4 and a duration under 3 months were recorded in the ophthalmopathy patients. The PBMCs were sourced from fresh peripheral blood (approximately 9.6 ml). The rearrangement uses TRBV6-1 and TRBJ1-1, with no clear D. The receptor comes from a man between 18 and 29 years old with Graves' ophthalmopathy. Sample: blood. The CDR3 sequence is CASNQRNTEAFF. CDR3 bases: TGTGCCAGCAATCAGCGGAACACTGAAGCTTTCTTT.